These 8 T cell receptor beta chains were all obtained from the same sample, sequenced in a study of shared clonotypes between healthy human individuals (dated by TCRdb to the early 2020s). The library was obtained by the immunoSEQ multiplex PCR assay. TCRdb provides this immuneACCESS table in a form limited to in-frame rearrangements. Some clones are lacking; in checked studies, under half of them reflect an unresolved V gene, and why the rest are absent is not known. In all, the sample holds 2,500,000 or so clones, and around nine tenths of those were seen once. Roughly 0.13% of the sample rests with the top ten. Sequencing was performed on naive CD4+ T cells sorted from blood. What this sample's cell subset or site label stands for: CD45RA+ positively selected. The source of these receptors is a man aged 18 to 35 in good health.

The genes are TRBV27 and TRBJ2-5; 7 bases are a match to TRBD1. V dropped 5 bases and J dropped 5; count of bases not matched to a gene: 8. Germline assignment: CDR1 MNHEY and CDR2 SMNVEV (reference sequence). There are 14 residues in the CDR3. CDR3 region: CASSTTRGLETQYF. The CDR3 region has the DNA TGTGCCAGCAGTACGACCAGGGGGTTGGAGACCCAGTACTTC.

This clone was observed once. The chain recombines TRBV2 with TRBJ2-2; 7 bases are shared with TRBD2. The CDR3 sequence is 15 residues long. V lost 6 bases to trimming and J lost 6 bases; unmatched junction nucleotides: 10. CDR1 and CDR2 (germline): SNHLY, FYNNEI. In DNA, the CDR3 is TGTGCCAGCAGAGCCCGGGACTACCGCGCCGGGGAGCTGTTTTTT. Protein sequence: CASRARDYRAGELFF. The variable domain in full, with the rest retrieved from reference TRBV2 and TRBJ2-2, is EPEVTQTPSHQVTQMGQEVILRCVPISNHLYFYWYRQILGQKVEFLVSFYNNEISEKSEIFDDQFSVERPDGSNFTLKIRSTKLEDSAMYFCASRARDYRAGELFFGEGSRLTVL.

The J gene is TRBJ1-2, the V gene TRBV30; maybe TRBD1 (6 bases). The germline V gene has CDR1 GTSNPN and CDR2 SVGIG (reference sequence). V was shortened by 3 bases and J by 7 bases, with 15 bases between the two germline ends. CDR3 length: 13 amino acids. The CDR3 spells CAWSLQGIPGYTF. The CDR3 nucleotides are TGTGCCTGGAGCCTACAGGGTATCCCTGGCTACACCTTC.

The chain is built from TRBV19 and TRBJ1-2, with D maybe TRBD1 (6 bases). The CDR3 extends over 16 amino acids. CDR1 is LNHDA, CDR2 SQIVND, per germline (reference sequence). V was shortened by 5 bases and J by 0 bases, with 16 bases between the two germline ends. In nucleotides, the CDR3 is TGTGCCAGTAGTTTCAACCCGGACAGAGCTAACTATGGCTACACCTTC. It translates to CASSFNPDRANYGYTF.

The V call is TRBV6-5, the J call TRBJ2-2, with D perhaps given as TRBD1 or TRBD2 (5 bases each). CDR1 is MNHEY and CDR2 is SVGAGI in the germline V gene. The V and J ends lost 9 bases and 2 bases respectively, with 16 bases between them. The CDR3 consists of 15 residues. CDR3 nucleotide sequence: TGTGCCAGGGGGGTGGGCGGAGGTAACACCGGGGAGCTGTTTTTT. Translation gives CARGVGGGNTGELFF.

This clone was seen a few times. V and J are TRBV9 and TRBJ2-2; unclear D gene. Germline values: CDR1 SGDLS, CDR2 YYNGEE. Trimming removed 3 bases from V and 1 base from J, with 7 bases in between. The CDR3 length is 14 residues. CDR3 DNA sequence: TGTGCCAGCAGCGCCAGAAGGAACACCGGGGAGCTGTTTTTT. Amino acids: CASSARRNTGELFF.

The chain has TRBV23-1 and TRBJ1-1; D unresolved. TRBV23-1 is an ORF; its function is uncertain. Between the trimmed V and J ends, which lost 2 bases and 8 bases, there was a span of 9 bases. The CDR3 length is 12 residues. The CDR3 loop is CASSQARAEAFF. CDR3 DNA: TGCGCCAGCAGTCAAGCGCGGGCGGAAGCTTTCTTT.

The CDR3 region is CASSVGGASGYTF. Here the CDR3 DNA reads TGTGCCAGCAGCGTGGGGGGCGCGTCGGGCTACACCTTC. The chain joins TRBV5-6 to TRBJ1-2; TRBD1 might be the D (6 bases). Germline CDR1 reads SGHDT; CDR2 reads YYEEEE. The V end was cut by 4 bases, the J end by 8 bases, with 15 bases between. CDR3 length: 13 residues.